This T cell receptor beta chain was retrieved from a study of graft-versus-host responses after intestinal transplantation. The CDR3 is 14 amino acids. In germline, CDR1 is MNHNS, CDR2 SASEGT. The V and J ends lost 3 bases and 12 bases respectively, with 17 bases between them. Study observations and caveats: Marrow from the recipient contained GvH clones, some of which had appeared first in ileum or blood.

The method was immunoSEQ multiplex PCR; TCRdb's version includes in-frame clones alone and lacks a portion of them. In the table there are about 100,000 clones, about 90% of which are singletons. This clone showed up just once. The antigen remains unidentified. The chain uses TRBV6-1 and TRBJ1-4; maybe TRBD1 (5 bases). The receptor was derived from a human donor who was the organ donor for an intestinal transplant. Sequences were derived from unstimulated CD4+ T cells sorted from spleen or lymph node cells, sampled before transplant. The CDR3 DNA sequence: TGTGCCAGCAGTGACCGACAGAGCACGTGGGAACTGTTTTTT. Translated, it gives CASSDRQSTWELFF.